The 21 T cell receptor beta chains given below trace back to one sample, sequenced in a study of T cells in Graves' hyperthyroidism and ophthalmopathy. Researchers amplified the TCR beta CDR3 regions from RNA transcripts. TCR CDR3 regions were first amplified by RT-PCR with HTBI primers. TCRdb independently ran MiXCR on the multiplex PCR reads; one entry per CDR3 protein. Among 550,000 to 600,000 distinct CDR3 sequences, 16% were seen once, and the ten largest hold under 20%. The sample taken for sequencing was blood. These receptor sequences come from a woman between 18 and 29 years old with Graves' hyperthyroidism.

The V gene is TRBV3-1, the J gene TRBJ1-3, with TRBD1 matching 7 bases. The CDR3 spans 15 residues. The germline V gene encodes CDR1 LGHDT and CDR2 YNNKEL (reference sequence). Trimming removed 5 bases from V and 0 bases from J; junction bases left unmatched: 4. CDR3 sequence (DNA): TGTGCCAGCAGCTCACAGGGGTTCTCTGGAAACACCATATATTTT. It codes for CASSSQGFSGNTIYF.

This clonotype was observed many times. This chain links TRBV11-2 with TRBJ2-1, with 8 nucleotides matching TRBD2. V trimming: 0 bases; J trimming: 3 bases; junction bases outside the gene matches: 4. CDR3 length: 16 residues. The germline V gene encodes CDR1 SGHAT and CDR2 FQNNGV. CDR3 sequence reads: CASSLEGREGYNEQFF. The CDR3 DNA sequence: TGTGCCAGCAGCTTAGAAGGTCGGGAGGGCTACAATGAGCAGTTCTTC.

This clonotype was seen ten or more times. V is TRBV28 and J is TRBJ1-4; D perhaps matches TRBD1 (6 bases). Trimming removed 7 bases from V and 5 bases from J, with 14 bases in between. The length of the CDR3 is 14 residues. Per germline, CDR1 MDHEN and CDR2 SYDVKM. The CDR3 bases are TGTGCCAGCATCCCCGGACAGTTAAATGAAAAACTGTTTTTT. Encoded protein: CASIPGQLNEKLFF.

The chain carries TRBV20-1 and TRBJ2-7; TRBD1 agrees at 10 bases. With V trimmed by 5 bases and J by 3 bases, 1 base remained unmatched. Germline CDR1 is DFQATT and CDR2 is SNEGSKA (reference sequence). The CDR3 loop spans 12 amino acids. CDR3 nucleotide sequence: TGCAGTGCTTGGACAGGGGGCTACGAGCAGTACTTC. Translation gives CSAWTGGYEQYF.

This clonotype was recorded at least ten times. V usage is TRBV10-3 and J usage is TRBJ2-1; 8 bases agree with TRBD2. Germline V lookup: CDR1 ENHRY, CDR2 SYGVKD. After removal of 2 bases from V and 9 bases from J, the junction contained 12 bases not matched to a gene. This CDR3 spans 16 amino acids. The CDR3 DNA reads as TGTGCCATCAGTGAGGACGGACTAGCCAACGGTGGTGAGCAGTTCTTC. Translating it yields CAISEDGLANGGEQFF.

In its sample, this clonotype was seen many times. The rearrangement links TRBV7-2 to TRBJ2-1; 7 positions agree with TRBD2. J lost 3 bases, V lost 4 bases, and 12 bases had no gene match. The germline gives CDR1 SGHTA, CDR2 FQGNSA. The CDR3 is made up of 17 amino acids. As DNA, the CDR3 is TGTGCCAGCAGCTCACGACTGGGCGGGGGATTCTACAATGAGCAGTTCTTC. It specifies CASSSRLGGGFYNEQFF.

This clonotype was counted only a few times. V usage is TRBV19 and J usage is TRBJ2-3; 10 bases fit TRBD2. V was clipped by 4 bases and J by 5 bases; unmatched bases: 6. The CDR3 has 15 amino acids. The germline gives CDR1 LNHDA, CDR2 SQIVND (reference sequence). The CDR3 DNA sequence: TGTGCCAGTAGTACGGCTAGCGGGAGAGGAGATACGCAGTATTTT. Translated: CASSTASGRGDTQYF.

The sample holds a few counts of this clonotype. The rearrangement uses TRBV12-3 or TRBV12-4 and TRBJ2-1; 8 nucleotides align to TRBD2. This CDR3 has 13 amino acids. With V trimmed by 10 bases and J by 0 bases, 2 bases remained unmatched. CDR3 region: CANSGGSYNEQFF. CDR3 DNA sequence: TGTGCCAACAGCGGGGGCTCCTACAATGAGCAGTTCTTC.

As to this clonotype: Just one base apart from a much larger clone, this may be a read error. This chain joins TRBV27 and TRBJ1-1; perhaps TRBD1 as D (5 bases). V lost 6 bases and J lost 1, with 12 bases in between. The CDR3 contains 14 residues. Germline values: CDR1 MNHEY, CDR2 SMNVEV (reference sequence). DNA for the CDR3: TGTGCCAGCAGACCAGGGAGGCCGAACACTGAAGCTTTCTTT. This sequence encodes CASRPGRPNTEAFF.

This clonotype was picked up many times. The chain is built from TRBV27 and TRBJ1-6; the D is unclear. The CDR3 covers 13 residues. Germline V gene lookup returns CDR1 MNHEY and CDR2 SMNVEV (reference sequence). V was shortened by 2 bases and J by 8 bases, with 7 bases between the two germline ends. CDR3 nucleotides: TGTGCCAGCAGTTTACGGTGGGATTCACCCCTCCACTTT. It codes for CASSLRWDSPLHF.

This clonotype has a handful of counts. The chain is built from TRBV6-4 and TRBJ2-3, with TRBD2 matching 13 bases. The CDR3 sequence is 18 residues long. Germline CDR1 reads MRHNA; CDR2 reads SNTAGT. With 3 bases clipped from V and 4 bases from J, the junction kept 10 bases outside the gene matches. This chain's CDR3 is CASSESTSGGAGPDTQYF. For the CDR3, the DNA is TGTGCCAGCAGTGAGTCAACTAGCGGGGGGGCCGGTCCAGATACGCAGTATTTT.

Ten or more counts support this clonotype. V and J are TRBV20-1 and TRBJ2-3; the D is unclear. Germline CDR1 and CDR2: DFQATT and SNEGSKA (reference sequence). This CDR3 has 16 residues. V was pared by 3 bases and J by 0 bases, with 16 bases between. CDR3 in DNA: TGCAGTGCTAGCCCGGACGGATCCGCTAGCACAGATACGCAGTATTTT. It translates to CSASPDGSASTDTQYF.

This clonotype was seen many times. The V and J genes are TRBV30 and TRBJ1-5, with a weak D call TRBD1 (6 bases). The CDR3 is 14 residues long. Per the germline V gene, CDR1 is GTSNPN and CDR2 is SVGIG (reference sequence). Trimming took off 3 bases at V and 2 bases at J, with 11 bases between the two ends. CDR3 residues: CAWRVRGGNQPQHF. The CDR3, as DNA: TGTGCCTGGAGGGTGAGGGGGGGCAATCAGCCCCAGCATTTT.

This clonotype was observed at least ten times. The genes are TRBV4-2 and TRBJ2-3; TRBD2 matches 12 bases. The CDR3 is 19 amino acids. From germline, CDR1 is LGHNA and CDR2 YNFKEQ. Losses at the gene ends were 1 base for V and 0 bases for J; bases not matched to a gene: 8. In DNA, the CDR3 is TGTGCCAGCAGCCAAGCGGGGGCTAGCGGGAGGGCTAGCACAGATACGCAGTATTTT. This translates into CASSQAGASGRASTDTQYF.

This clonotype was seen a few times. The V and J genes are TRBV19 and TRBJ2-7, with D possibly being TRBD1 (6 bases). CDR1 and CDR2 (germline): LNHDA, SQIVND (reference sequence). Trimming removed 6 bases from V and 0 bases from J, with 9 bases in between. The CDR3 is 13 amino acids. CDR3: CASRTGSSYEQYF. The CDR3, as DNA: TGTGCCAGTAGAACAGGGAGCTCCTACGAGCAGTACTTC.

The CDR3 loop reads CSVGLAALPGETQYF. CDR3 sequence (DNA): TGCAGCGTTGGGCTAGCGGCACTGCCGGGGGAGACCCAGTACTTC. V and J are TRBV29-1 and TRBJ2-5, with 7 positions matching TRBD2. The V segment lost 4 bases and the J segment 5 bases; nucleotides outside the gene matches: 13. This CDR3 has 15 amino acids. Germline V lookup: CDR1 SQVTM, CDR2 ANQGSEA.

This clonotype has a count of ten or more. This chain uses TRBV7-2 with TRBJ2-4; possible D gene TRBD1, 5 bases. The CDR3 loop spans 19 amino acids. CDR1 and CDR2 (germline): SGHTA, FQGNSA. Trimming took 4 bases from V and 1 from J, leaving 23 bases between them. The CDR3 is CASSSLGAQGLFAKNIQYF. CDR3 DNA: TGTGCCAGCAGCTCCCTAGGAGCTCAGGGCCTATTTGCCAAAAACATTCAGTACTTC.

The sample holds many counts of this clonotype. The V call is TRBV6-1, the J call TRBJ2-7, with TRBD1 matching over 7 bases. CDR1 is MNHNS and CDR2 is SASEGT in the germline V gene. The CDR3 is made up of 15 amino acids. With 3 bases clipped from V and 1 base from J, the junction kept 6 bases outside the gene matches. Written as DNA, the CDR3 is TGTGCCAGCAGTGATTTCGGGACAGCTTCCTACGAGCAGTACTTC. Its translation: CASSDFGTASYEQYF.

V usage is TRBV6-2 or TRBV6-3 and J usage is TRBJ2-5; D might be TRBD2 (6 bases). Looked up from germline, CDR1 is MNHEY and CDR2 is SVGEGT. The V gene lost 0 bases and the J gene lost 2 bases, with 16 bases spanning the gap. The CDR3 totals 17 residues. Here the CDR3 DNA reads TGTGCCAGCAGTTACTCGAGTTTTGCGGGATTTCAAGAGACCCAGTACTTC. Amino acids: CASSYSSFAGFQETQYF.

This clonotype was seen ten or more times. The CDR3 region is CASSPQGPALYGYTF. CDR3 in DNA: TGTGCCAGCAGTCCCCAGGGCCCCGCACTCTATGGCTACACCTTC. The V and J genes are TRBV11-2 and TRBJ1-2, with D possibly being TRBD1 (5 bases). The germline V gene encodes CDR1 SGHAT and CDR2 FQNNGV. This CDR3 contains 15 residues. V dropped 6 bases and J dropped 4 bases, with 18 bases sitting between them.

The J gene is TRBJ2-2, the V gene TRBV10-2, with D maybe TRBD2 (6 bases). The CDR3 contains 12 residues. Germline CDR1 reads WSHSY; CDR2 reads SAAADI. The V end lost 6 bases, the J end lost 6 bases, and 8 bases lay between the germline ends. Here the CDR3 DNA reads TGCGCCAGCAGGGAGGGTTCCGGGGAGCTGTTTTTT. Protein: CASREGSGELFF.